This T cell receptor beta chain appears in the sequencing data of a study of cytomegalovirus exposure and HLA in healthy donors. Use of 60 Vbeta and 13 Jbeta primers characterized the PCR. Sequencing used immunoSEQ multiplex PCR; TCRdb keeps in-frame clones, though not all of them. The sample has some 200,000 clones, roughly 80% seen once. Per germline, CDR1 MGHRA and CDR2 YSYEKL. The CDR3 is 11 amino acids. To note about this clone: At one end the junction does not follow the germline gene, possibly because of a read error.

The sample was PBMCs. The chain couples TRBV4-1 to TRBJ1-1; D is uncertain. The origin of this receptor is a girl aged 2 to 10 in good health and CMV-seronegative. CDR3: CASSQYTEAFF. CDR3 nucleotides: TGCGCCAGCAGCCAATACACCGAAGCTTTCTTT.